These 29 T cell receptor beta chains came from one sample sequenced in a study of blood T cell repertoires in COVID-19. Libraries were prepared by immunoSEQ multiplex PCR; TCRdb keeps only in-frame clonotypes and omits some of them. The sample holds about 180,000 clones; roughly three quarters are singletons and the top ten take 13% to 15%. Material for sequencing was PBMCs or T cells enriched from blood (not recorded which). The receptors shown here come from a man aged 60 to 69 who had been exposed to COVID-19.

This chain connects TRBV15 to TRBJ1-4; D not certain. Germline CDR1 reads LNHNV; CDR2 reads YYDKDF (reference sequence). Deletions cut 1 base from V and 1 base from J, with 7 bases between. The CDR3 runs 15 residues. CDR3 bases: TGTGCCACCAGCAGAGGGGAGGGAACTAATGAAAAACTGTTTTTT. This encodes CATSRGEGTNEKLFF.

V gene TRBV9 combines with J gene TRBJ2-1, with D maybe TRBD1 (6 bases). Germline values: CDR1 SGDLS, CDR2 YYNGEE. The CDR3 length is 15 residues. V was clipped by 0 bases and J by 4 bases, with 11 bases between them. The CDR3 coding sequence is TGTGCCAGCAGCGTAGGACAGGACCGTTACAATGAGCAGTTCTTC. It encodes CASSVGQDRYNEQFF. The variable domain in full, with the rest retrieved from reference TRBV9 and TRBJ2-1, is DSGVTQTPKHLITATGQRVTLRCSPRSGDLSVYWYQQSLDQGLQFLIQYYNGEERAKGNILERFSAQQFPDLHSELNLSSLELGDSALYFCASSVGQDRYNEQFFGPGTRLTVL.

The chain links TRBV7-9 to TRBJ1-5; D is perhaps TRBD1 (5 bases). V gave up 5 bases and J gave up 5 bases, with 10 bases separating them. CDR3 length: 13 amino acids. CDR1 is SEHNR and CDR2 is FQNEAQ in the germline V gene (reference sequence). CDR3 amino acids: CASSRDGDQPQHF. In DNA, the CDR3 is TGTGCCAGCAGCAGGGACGGGGATCAGCCCCAGCATTTT.

The gene calls are TRBV7-8 and TRBJ2-1; D is uncertain. The germline V and J ends were trimmed by 1 base and 4 bases, with 11 bases remaining between them. The length of the CDR3 is 15 residues. Germline CDR1 is SGHVS and CDR2 is FQNEAQ. The CDR3 spells CASSLGAGPYNEQFF. As DNA, the CDR3 is TGTGCCAGCAGCTTAGGTGCAGGCCCTTACAATGAGCAGTTCTTC.

This clone was observed a few times. The sample carries other DNA sequences with the same CDR3. V gene TRBV28 combines with J gene TRBJ2-5; TRBD2 matches 12 bases. This CDR3 is 16 amino acids long. V lost 4 bases, J lost 5 bases, and 8 bases stayed unmatched. The germline V gene encodes CDR1 MDHEN and CDR2 SYDVKM. DNA of the CDR3: TGTGCCAGCAGTTCACGACTAGCGGGAGATGTTGAGACCCAGTACTTC. Translating it yields CASSSRLAGDVETQYF.

The rearrangement links TRBV7-2 to TRBJ1-2; TRBD1 aligns across 8 bases. Germline lookup yields CDR1 SGHTA and CDR2 FQGNSA. This CDR3 region has 14 residues. With V trimmed by 5 bases and J by 3 bases, 5 bases remained unmatched. The CDR3 sequence is CASSPQDRDYGYTF. The DNA for the CDR3 is TGTGCCAGCAGCCCGCAGGACAGGGACTATGGCTACACCTTC.

The chain combines TRBV19 with TRBJ1-2, with 8 nucleotides matching TRBD1. The CDR3 runs to 14 residues. With V trimmed by 6 bases and J by 2 bases, 5 bases remained unmatched. Germline loops: CDR1 LNHDA, CDR2 SQIVND (reference sequence). The CDR3 nucleotides are TGTGCCAGTAGCCTACAGGGGGACAACTATGGCTACACCTTC. Translating it yields CASSLQGDNYGYTF.

A few counts support this clone. The chain is built from TRBV5-6 and TRBJ2-7; TRBD2 matches 11 bases. This CDR3 is built from 17 residues. With 1 base clipped from V and 1 base from J, the junction kept 7 bases outside the gene matches. Germline V gene data show CDR1 as SGHDT and CDR2 as YYEEEE. The CDR3 sequence is CASSLSRGLAVSYEQYF. CDR3 DNA: TGTGCCAGCAGCTTGAGCCGGGGACTAGCGGTTTCCTACGAGCAGTACTTC.

V is TRBV3-1 (or the pseudogene TRBV3-2) and J is TRBJ2-1, with D hard to call. The CDR3 has 16 residues. With 2 bases removed from V and 0 bases from J, the gap between germline ends came to 11 bases. Germline CDR1 is LGHDT and CDR2 is YNNKEL (reference sequence). CDR3 sequence: CASSQLGPSSYNEQFF. The CDR3 DNA follows: TGTGCCAGCAGCCAACTTGGTCCTAGCTCCTACAATGAGCAGTTCTTC.

The chain is built from TRBV28 and TRBJ2-7; 7 nucleotides agree with TRBD1. The CDR3 has 13 amino acids. Trimming at V came to 3 bases and at J to 6 bases, leaving 5 bases not matched to a gene. Per germline, CDR1 MDHEN and CDR2 SYDVKM. In DNA form, the CDR3 reads TGTGCCAGCAGTTTTGAGGGGGCAGGCGAGCAGTACTTC. Translation gives CASSFEGAGEQYF.

The gene calls are TRBV9 and TRBJ1-5; TRBD1 aligns across 11 bases. V lost 0 bases to trimming and J lost 7 bases; unmatched junction nucleotides: 6. The CDR3 consists of 16 residues. In germline, CDR1 is SGDLS, CDR2 YYNGEE. The CDR3 sequence is CASSVVGQGAKQPQHF. For the CDR3, the DNA is TGTGCCAGCAGCGTAGTTGGACAGGGGGCTAAGCAGCCCCAGCATTTT.

The chain joins TRBV7-6 to TRBJ2-2, with D tentatively TRBD2 (6 bases). V lost 1 base and J lost 4, with 13 bases in between. Per germline, CDR1 SGHVS and CDR2 FNYEAQ. The CDR3 runs to 16 residues. CDR3 DNA: TGTGCCAGCAGCTTAGGGGGCGGGATTGGCACCGGGGAGCTGTTTTTT. Translating gives CASSLGGGIGTGELFF.

The V gene is TRBV27, the J gene TRBJ1-2, with D maybe TRBD1 (5 bases). Germline values: CDR1 MNHEY, CDR2 SMNVEV (reference sequence). Trimming pared 6 bases from V and 4 bases from J, leaving 18 bases between. CDR3 size: 15 residues. CDR3 bases: TGTGCCAGCAGAACCCCGGGGGGAGGGAGCTATGGCTACACCTTC. It encodes CASRTPGGGSYGYTF.

The chain links TRBV5-4 to TRBJ2-2; 7 bases are a match to TRBD2. CDR3 length: 17 amino acids. Trimming at V came to 3 bases and at J to 2 bases, leaving 10 bases not matched to a gene. Per germline, CDR1 SGHNT and CDR2 YYREEE (reference sequence). The CDR3 region is CASSSSVSGSNTGELFF. CDR3 coding DNA: TGTGCCAGCAGCTCCTCGGTTAGCGGGTCCAACACCGGGGAGCTGTTTTTT. Based on the CDR3 plus reference TRBV5-4 and TRBJ2-2, the full variable domain is ETGVTQSPTHLIKTRGQQVTLRCSSQSGHNTVSWYQQALGQGPQFIFQYYREEENGRGNFPPRFSGLQFPNYSSELNVNALELDDSALYLCASSSSVSGSNTGELFFGEGSRLTVL.

DNA for the CDR3: TGTGCCAGTAGTATAGGGGGAGTTTATGATGAAAAACTGTTTTTT. It codes for CASSIGGVYDEKLFF. The V and J genes are TRBV19 and TRBJ1-4, with no clear D. CDR3 length: 15 residues. V lost 1 base to trimming and J lost 6 bases, with 12 bases between them. The germline V gene has CDR1 LNHDA and CDR2 SQIVND (reference sequence).

The chain employs TRBV15 and TRBJ1-4; D uncertain. Germline CDR1 LNHNV, CDR2 YYDKDF (reference sequence). CDR3 length: 14 amino acids. The V and J ends lost 2 bases and 0 bases respectively, with 4 bases between them. The DNA for the CDR3 is TGTGCCACCAGCAGAACACCAACTAATGAAAAACTGTTTTTT. Protein sequence: CATSRTPTNEKLFF. Complete variable domain (other parts from reference TRBV15 and TRBJ1-4): DAMVIQNPRYQVTQFGKPVTLSCSQTLNHNVMYWYQQKSSQAPKLLFHYYDKDFNNEADTPDNFQSRRPNTSFCFLDIRSPGLGDTAMYLCATSRTPTNEKLFFGSGTQLSVL.

The V and J genes are TRBV29-1 and TRBJ1-4; 9 nucleotides align to TRBD1. Germline-derived CDR1 and CDR2 are SQVTM and ANQGSEA. The CDR3 spans 13 residues. V was pared by 6 bases and J by 8 bases, with 7 bases of the junction left unmatched. CDR3 in amino acids: CSVGTGPGEKLFF. The CDR3 nucleotides are TGCAGCGTGGGGACAGGGCCGGGCGAAAAACTGTTTTTT.

This clone was picked up a small number of times. The CDR3 DNA reads as TGCGCCAGCAGCCAAGAGGCGACAGGGGGCCCCAATCAGCCCCAGCATTTT. Translation gives CASSQEATGGPNQPQHF. The V and J genes are TRBV4-1 and TRBJ1-5; 10 bases are a match to TRBD1. The CDR3 length is 17 residues. Per germline, CDR1 MGHRA and CDR2 YSYEKL. Unmatched junction bases numbered 5, after V lost 0 bases and J lost 3 bases.

The rearrangement links TRBV7-2 to TRBJ2-2; tentatively, D is TRBD2 (6 bases). Germline V lookup: CDR1 SGHTA, CDR2 FQGNSA. The CDR3 consists of 15 residues. V lost 5 bases and J lost 3, with 13 bases in between. Here the CDR3 reads CASSPQTSYTGELFF. DNA for the CDR3: TGTGCCAGCAGCCCGCAGACTAGTTACACCGGGGAGCTGTTTTTT.

The chain recombines TRBV27 with TRBJ2-3; a possible D gene is TRBD2 (6 bases). Germline-derived CDR1 and CDR2 are MNHEY and SMNVEV (reference sequence). This CDR3 is 13 amino acids long. V dropped 11 bases and J dropped 2 bases, with 14 bases sitting between them. CDR3 nucleotides: TGTGCCTCGGGGGATCGGGCCACAGATACGCAGTATTTT. Its protein product is CASGDRATDTQYF.

V and J are TRBV7-2 and TRBJ2-2, with D tentatively TRBD2 (6 bases). The CDR3 has 15 amino acids. Per the germline V gene, CDR1 is SGHTA and CDR2 is FQGNSA. The V end was cut by 5 bases, the J end by 5 bases, with 15 bases between. The CDR3 sequence is CASSQLGRGTGELFF. The DNA of the CDR3 is TGTGCCAGCAGCCAACTCGGGAGAGGGACCGGGGAGCTGTTTTTT.

This clone was picked up one time. The chain couples TRBV30 to TRBJ2-7; D perhaps matches TRBD2 (6 bases). This CDR3 is 11 amino acids long. CDR1 is GTSNPN, CDR2 SVGIG, per germline (reference sequence). The ends were cut back, 7 bases at V and 2 bases at J, with 9 bases in the middle. CDR3 amino acids: CASGRPYEQYF. In DNA, the CDR3 is TGTGCCTCCGGGAGACCCTACGAGCAGTACTTC. The complete variable domain, with remaining parts taken from reference TRBV30 and TRBJ2-7, reads SQTIHQWPATLVQPVGSPLSLECTVEGTSNPNLYWYRQAAGRGLQLLFYSVGIGQISSEVPQNLSASRPQDRQFILSSKKLLLSDSGFYLCASGRPYEQYFGPGTRLTVT.

The chain has TRBV28 and TRBJ1-6; 10 nucleotides align to TRBD1. The trim removed 4 bases at V and 7 bases at J, leaving 7 bases unmatched. This CDR3 contains 16 residues. Germline CDR1 reads MDHEN; CDR2 reads SYDVKM. CDR3 loop: CASSSPGTGDNSPLHF. Here the CDR3 DNA reads TGTGCCAGCAGTTCCCCCGGGACAGGGGACAATTCACCCCTCCACTTT.

Here the CDR3 reads CASMTGTLSSGNTIYF. DNA of the CDR3: TGTGCCTCTATGACTGGGACACTTTCCTCTGGAAACACCATATATTTT. The rearrangement joins TRBV30 to TRBJ1-3; TRBD1 might be the D (6 bases). CDR1 GTSNPN and CDR2 SVGIG come from the germline V gene (reference sequence). V lost 7 bases and J 0 bases, leaving 19 bases between the germline ends. There are 16 residues in the CDR3. Combining the CDR3 with reference TRBV30 and TRBJ1-3 gives the whole variable domain SQTIHQWPATLVQPVGSPLSLECTVEGTSNPNLYWYRQAAGRGLQLLFYSVGIGQISSEVPQNLSASRPQDRQFILSSKKLLLSDSGFYLCASMTGTLSSGNTIYFGEGSWLTVV.

The chain couples TRBV19 to TRBJ1-5; 9 bases match TRBD1. CDR1 LNHDA and CDR2 SQIVND come from the germline V gene (reference sequence). The CDR3 covers 19 residues. V trimming: 6 bases; J trimming: 0 bases; junction bases outside the gene matches: 15. The DNA for the CDR3 is TGTGCCAGTAGCATTTGGGACAGGGCATTCCCCTATAGCAATCAGCCCCAGCATTTT. Protein product: CASSIWDRAFPYSNQPQHF.

The chain is built from TRBV7-2 and TRBJ1-3, with D uncertain. The germline V gene has CDR1 SGHTA and CDR2 FQGNSA. The CDR3 has 15 residues. The V gene lost 5 bases and the J gene lost 4 bases, with 15 bases spanning the gap. The CDR3: CASSLGSGSGNTIYF. CDR3 coding DNA: TGTGCCAGCAGCCTCGGGTCGGGATCGGGAAACACCATATATTTT.

This chain uses TRBV7-9 with TRBJ2-3; 8 bases agree with TRBD1. This CDR3 is built from 16 residues. With V trimmed by 5 bases and J by 2 bases, 9 bases remained unmatched. CDR1 SEHNR and CDR2 FQNEAQ come from the germline V gene (reference sequence). DNA of the CDR3: TGTGCCAGCAGCCCGACGAGGACAGGGCTCACAGATACGCAGTATTTT. Its protein is CASSPTRTGLTDTQYF.

V usage is TRBV28 and J usage is TRBJ2-4; 7 nucleotides agree with TRBD2. Germline-derived CDR1 and CDR2 are MDHEN and SYDVKM. Losses at the gene ends were 2 bases for V and 9 bases for J; bases not matched to a gene: 13. This CDR3 contains 16 residues. CDR3 region: CASSLGLRGDVTIQYF. CDR3 in DNA: TGTGCCAGCAGTTTAGGCCTACGGGGGGATGTTACCATTCAGTACTTC.

This clone was counted a single time. This chain's CDR3 is CASSLDSLGTDTQYF. The DNA for the CDR3 is TGCGCCAGCAGCTTGGACTCGTTGGGCACAGATACGCAGTATTTT. This sequence joins TRBV5-1 and TRBJ2-3; no definite D call. From germline, CDR1 is SGHRS and CDR2 YFSETQ. V lost 0 bases to trimming and J lost 1 base, with 9 bases between them. The CDR3 length is 15 residues.